Below are 16 T cell receptor beta chains sequenced from a single sample in a study of shared clonotypes between healthy human individuals. The protocol was immunoSEQ multiplex PCR, while the TCRdb copy is restricted to in-frame clones and leaves out a portion. The sample records approximately 1,500,000 clones, approximately 96% being singletons. Sequencing was performed on naive CD4+ T cells sorted from blood. As for subset: CD45RA+ positively selected. The receptors derive from a man aged 25-45 years in good health.

The chain is built from TRBV5-1 and TRBJ2-3; 8 bases are a match to TRBD2. The junction had 16 bases not matched to a gene; V was cut back by 4 bases and J by 6 bases. Germline CDR1 reads SGHRS; CDR2 reads YFSETQ. The CDR3 spans 17 residues. The CDR3 reads CASSATKTSEVADTQYF. The CDR3 DNA sequence: TGCGCCAGCAGCGCGACGAAGACTAGCGAGGTAGCCGATACGCAGTATTTT.

The chain combines TRBV19 with TRBJ2-7, with 10 bases that match TRBD2. Germline V CDR1 and CDR2: LNHDA, SQIVND (reference sequence). Trimming took 6 bases from V and 2 from J; bases not matched to a gene: 10. The CDR3 extends over 16 amino acids. CDR3 sequence: CASRDFYSGRPYEQYF. In DNA form, the CDR3 reads TGTGCCAGTAGGGATTTCTATAGCGGGAGGCCCTACGAGCAGTACTTC.

This chain uses TRBV5-1 with TRBJ2-2; possibly TRBD1 for D (6 bases). The CDR3 contains 17 residues. From germline, CDR1 is SGHRS and CDR2 YFSETQ. V was shortened by 2 bases and J by 3 bases, with 17 bases between the two germline ends. CDR3 bases: TGCGCCAGCAGCTTAGATCCAGGGGCGGTAGACACCGGGGAGCTGTTTTTT. This codes for CASSLDPGAVDTGELFF. Full variable domain (remainder filled in from reference TRBV5-1 and TRBJ2-2): KAGVTQTPRYLIKTRGQQVTLSCSPISGHRSVSWYQQTPGQGLQFLFEYFSETQRNKGNFPGRFSGRQFSNSRSEMNVSTLELGDSALYLCASSLDPGAVDTGELFFGEGSRLTVL.

This sequence joins TRBV5-4 and TRBJ2-1; 13 positions match TRBD2. Germline V gene lookup returns CDR1 SGHNT and CDR2 YYREEE (reference sequence). Germline trimming cut 5 bases from V and 7 bases from J; bases unmatched to any gene: 6. The CDR3 contains 15 residues. CDR3 residues: CASRELAGGKNEQFF. The CDR3 nucleotides read TGTGCCAGCAGAGAACTAGCGGGAGGGAAGAATGAGCAGTTCTTC.

This rearrangement joins TRBV11-2 to TRBJ2-7; D possibly corresponds to TRBD1 (6 bases). V was clipped by 5 bases and J by 1 base, with 15 bases between them. CDR1 SGHAT and CDR2 FQNNGV come from the germline V gene. The CDR3 runs 15 residues. The CDR3 bases are TGTGCCAGCAGCCGTACAGGGTCTGTGTCCTACGAGCAGTACTTC. Its translation: CASSRTGSVSYEQYF.

The chain has TRBV5-6 and TRBJ1-1, with TRBD1 identical over 8 bases. The CDR3 contains 16 residues. Trimming took 0 bases from V and 0 from J; bases not matched to a gene: 4. Germline-derived CDR1 and CDR2 are SGHDT and YYEEEE. The CDR3 loop is CASSLVGQGMNTEAFF. CDR3 nucleotide sequence: TGTGCCAGCAGCTTGGTTGGACAGGGCATGAACACTGAAGCTTTCTTT.

The J gene is TRBJ2-7, the V gene TRBV25-1; D assignment may be TRBD1 or TRBD2 (5 bases each). V gave up 5 bases and J gave up 4 bases, with 15 bases separating them. This CDR3 is built from 14 residues. Germline V gene lookup returns CDR1 MGHDK and CDR2 SYGVNS. CDR3 in DNA: TGTGCCAGCAGTCGGGACCAGAATGGGTACGAGCAGTACTTC. It specifies CASSRDQNGYEQYF.

The chain combines TRBV18 with TRBJ1-3; D may be TRBD1 (6 bases). The CDR3 totals 15 residues. From germline, CDR1 is KGHSH and CDR2 LQKENI. The V gene lost 2 bases and the J gene lost 3 bases, with 11 bases spanning the gap. The CDR3 spells CASSPEGGNGNTIYF. Here the CDR3 DNA reads TGTGCCAGCTCACCAGAAGGGGGTAATGGAAACACCATATATTTT.

The rearrangement joins TRBV9 to TRBJ2-7; possibly TRBD1 or TRBD2 for D (6 bases each). The CDR3 is 18 residues long. Trimming took off 0 bases at V and 0 bases at J, with 19 bases between the two ends. The germline V gene encodes CDR1 SGDLS and CDR2 YYNGEE. This CDR3 is CASSVGPTGAGSSYEQYF. The CDR3 coding sequence is TGTGCCAGCAGCGTAGGACCTACGGGGGCCGGGAGCTCCTACGAGCAGTACTTC.

V is TRBV6-1 and J is TRBJ1-1; a weak D match, TRBD1 (5 bases). This CDR3 region has 15 residues. Per the germline V gene, CDR1 is MNHNS and CDR2 is SASEGT. V lost 6 bases and J lost 1, with 15 bases in between. The CDR3 reads CASRWDGAPNTEAFF. In DNA, the CDR3 is TGTGCCAGCAGATGGGACGGAGCCCCGAACACTGAAGCTTTCTTT.

Regarding this clone: This specimen includes other DNA sequences encoding the same CDR3. The CDR3 is CASSEGGNQPQHF. CDR3 DNA sequence: TGTGCCAGCAGTGAAGGGGGTAATCAGCCCCAGCATTTT. The rearrangement links TRBV2 to TRBJ1-5; D is undetermined. The CDR3 consists of 13 residues. The germline V gene has CDR1 SNHLY and CDR2 FYNNEI. Trimming took off 1 base at V and 4 bases at J, with 5 bases between the two ends. Looking up the rest from reference TRBV2 and TRBJ1-5 gives the full variable domain: EPEVTQTPSHQVTQMGQEVILRCVPISNHLYFYWYRQILGQKVEFLVSFYNNEISEKSEIFDDQFSVERPDGSNFTLKIRSTKLEDSAMYFCASSEGGNQPQHFGDGTRLSIL.

Regarding this clone: Other nucleotide sequences in the sample specify the same CDR3. The J gene is TRBJ1-5, the V gene TRBV6-5, with TRBD1 matching 7 bases. J gave up 4 bases and V 4 bases, and 4 bases lay outside the gene matches. CDR1 is MNHEY, CDR2 SVGAGI, per germline. The CDR3 extends over 14 amino acids. CDR3 loop: CASSWTGGNQPQHF. CDR3 DNA: TGTGCCAGCAGTTGGACAGGCGGGAATCAGCCCCAGCATTTT.

The chain couples TRBV6-6 to TRBJ2-6, with D unclear. The CDR3 has 14 amino acids. Germline V gene data show CDR1 as MNHNY and CDR2 as SVGAGI (reference sequence). V lost 5 bases and J lost 4, with 9 bases in between. This CDR3 is CASSQASGANVLTF. The CDR3, as DNA: TGTGCCAGCAGTCAAGCCTCCGGGGCCAACGTCCTGACTTTC.

The chain recombines TRBV9 with TRBJ2-2, with 10 bases matching TRBD2. The CDR3 is 14 residues long. Trimming removed 4 bases from V and 4 bases from J; junction bases left unmatched: 1. Germline V gives CDR1 SGDLS, CDR2 YYNGEE. CDR3: CASSTSGTTGELFF. In DNA form, the CDR3 reads TGTGCCAGCAGCACTAGCGGGACCACCGGGGAGCTGTTTTTT.

The chain is built from TRBV7-2 and TRBJ1-2; tentatively, D is TRBD1 (6 bases). V gave up 7 bases and J gave up 7 bases, with 22 bases separating them. Germline values: CDR1 SGHTA, CDR2 FQGNSA. The CDR3 contains 15 residues. CDR3 protein: CASTPGEALTSGYTF. CDR3 DNA sequence: TGTGCCAGCACCCCAGGGGAGGCGTTAACCTCTGGCTACACCTTC.

This chain uses TRBV28 with TRBJ2-7; TRBD1 matches at 7 bases. The J segment lost 3 bases and the V segment lost 7 bases, leaving 6 bases of the junction unmatched. Germline loops: CDR1 MDHEN, CDR2 SYDVKM. The CDR3 has 13 amino acids. DNA for the CDR3: TGTGCCAGCATCGATGGGACAGACTACGAGCAGTACTTC. Its protein product is CASIDGTDYEQYF.